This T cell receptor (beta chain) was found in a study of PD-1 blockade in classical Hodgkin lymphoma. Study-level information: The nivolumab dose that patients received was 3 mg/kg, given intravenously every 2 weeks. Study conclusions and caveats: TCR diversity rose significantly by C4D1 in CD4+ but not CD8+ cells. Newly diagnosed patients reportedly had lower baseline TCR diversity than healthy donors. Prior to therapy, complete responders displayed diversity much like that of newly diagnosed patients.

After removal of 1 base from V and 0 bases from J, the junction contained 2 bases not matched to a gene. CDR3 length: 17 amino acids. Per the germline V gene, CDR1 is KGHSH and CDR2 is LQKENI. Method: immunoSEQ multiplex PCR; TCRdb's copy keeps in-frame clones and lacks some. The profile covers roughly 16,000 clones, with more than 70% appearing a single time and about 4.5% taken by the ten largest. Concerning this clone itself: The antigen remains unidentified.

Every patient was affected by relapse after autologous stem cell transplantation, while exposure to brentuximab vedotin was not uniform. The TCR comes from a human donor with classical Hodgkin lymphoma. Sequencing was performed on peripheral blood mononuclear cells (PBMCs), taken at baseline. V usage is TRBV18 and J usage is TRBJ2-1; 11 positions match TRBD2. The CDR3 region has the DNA TGTGCCAGCTCACCACTAGCGGGGGGGTCCTCCTACAATGAGCAGTTCTTC. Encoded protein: CASSPLAGGSSYNEQFF. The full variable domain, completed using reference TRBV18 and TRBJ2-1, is NAGVMQNPRHLVRRRGQEARLRCSPMKGHSHVYWYRQLPEEGLKFMVYLQKENIIDESGMPKERFSAEFPKEGPSILRIQQVVRGDSAAYFCASSPLAGGSSYNEQFFGPGTRLTVL.